What follows describes a single T cell receptor (beta chain). The antigen is undetermined. Distinct nucleotide sequences in the sample also encode this CDR3. These data come from a study of cytomegalovirus exposure and HLA in healthy donors. With 60 Vbeta and 13 Jbeta primers, the PCR was carried out. Profiled with immunoSEQ multiplex PCR; TCRdb holds only in-frame clones, not every one. This table has 200,000 or so clones, 82% appearing once. The germline V gene has CDR1 SNHLY and CDR2 FYNNEI. V was shortened by 5 bases and J by 4 bases, with 12 bases between the two germline ends. The CDR3 totals 14 residues. Study findings and constraints: Immune exposure data for these donors was limited to CMV serostatus. Within the data, a cluster of highly shared sequence variants was likely a sequencing artifact.

The receptor's source is a woman aged 50 to 60 in good health and CMV-seropositive. This rearrangement joins TRBV2 to TRBJ1-3, with unresolved D. Sequencing used PBMCs. CDR3 coding DNA: TGTGCCAGCAGTAAATCGGAGGCCGGAAACACCATATATTTT. Translation: CASSKSEAGNTIYF.